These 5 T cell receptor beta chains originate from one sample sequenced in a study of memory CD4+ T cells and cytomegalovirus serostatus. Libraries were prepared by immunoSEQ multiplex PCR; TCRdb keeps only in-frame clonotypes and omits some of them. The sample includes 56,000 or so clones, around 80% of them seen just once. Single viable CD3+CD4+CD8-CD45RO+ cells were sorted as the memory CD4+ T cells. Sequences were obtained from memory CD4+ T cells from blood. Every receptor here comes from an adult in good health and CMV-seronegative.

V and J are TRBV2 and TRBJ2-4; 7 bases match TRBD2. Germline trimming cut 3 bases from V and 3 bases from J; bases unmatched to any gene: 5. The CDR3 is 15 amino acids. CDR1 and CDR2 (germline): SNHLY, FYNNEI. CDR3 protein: CASSEEGGNKNIQYF. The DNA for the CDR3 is TGTGCCAGCAGTGAGGAGGGAGGGAACAAAAACATTCAGTACTTC.

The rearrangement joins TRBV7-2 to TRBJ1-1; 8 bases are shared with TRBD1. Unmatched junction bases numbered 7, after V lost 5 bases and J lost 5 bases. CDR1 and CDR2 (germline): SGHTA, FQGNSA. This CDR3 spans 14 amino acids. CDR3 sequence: CASSGQGGGTEAFF. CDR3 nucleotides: TGTGCCAGCAGCGGACAGGGTGGGGGGACTGAAGCTTTCTTT.

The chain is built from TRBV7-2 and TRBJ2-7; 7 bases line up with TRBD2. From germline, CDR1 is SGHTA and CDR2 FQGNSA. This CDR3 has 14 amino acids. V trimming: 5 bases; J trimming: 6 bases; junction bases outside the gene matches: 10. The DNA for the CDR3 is TGTGCCAGCAGCCAGGGAGGGGTTAATCGCGAGCAGTACTTC. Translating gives CASSQGGVNREQYF.

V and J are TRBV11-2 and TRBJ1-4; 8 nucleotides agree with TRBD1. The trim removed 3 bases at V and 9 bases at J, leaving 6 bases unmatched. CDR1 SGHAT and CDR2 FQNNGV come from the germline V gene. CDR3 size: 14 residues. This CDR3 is CASSFRDRPKKLFF. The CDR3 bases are TGTGCCAGCAGCTTTAGGGACAGGCCAAAAAAACTGTTTTTT.

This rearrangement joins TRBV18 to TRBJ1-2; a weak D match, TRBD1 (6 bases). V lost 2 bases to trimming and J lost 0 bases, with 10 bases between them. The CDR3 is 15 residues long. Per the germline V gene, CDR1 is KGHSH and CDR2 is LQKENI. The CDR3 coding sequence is TGTGCCAGCTCACCAAACGACAGGACTAACTATGGCTACACCTTC. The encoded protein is CASSPNDRTNYGYTF.